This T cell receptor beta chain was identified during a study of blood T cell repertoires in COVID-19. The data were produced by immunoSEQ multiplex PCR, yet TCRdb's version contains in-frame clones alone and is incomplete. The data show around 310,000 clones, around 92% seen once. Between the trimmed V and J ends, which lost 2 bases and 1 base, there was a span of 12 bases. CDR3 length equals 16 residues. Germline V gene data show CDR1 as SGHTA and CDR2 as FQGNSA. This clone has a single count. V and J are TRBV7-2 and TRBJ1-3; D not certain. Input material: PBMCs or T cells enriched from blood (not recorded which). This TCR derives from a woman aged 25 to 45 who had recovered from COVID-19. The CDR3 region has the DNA TGTGCCAGCAGCTTACGTGTTTCGGGATCTGGAAACACCATATATTTT. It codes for CASSLRVSGSGNTIYF.